This T cell receptor (beta chain) was captured by sequencing in a study of cytomegalovirus exposure and HLA in healthy donors. Regarding the study as a whole: Using a false discovery rate of 0.05, a later analysis showed that approximately 18,000 TCR beta sequences were associated with HLA alleles. Only CMV serostatus was available as immune exposure information.

This CDR3 is 14 amino acids long. Germline V gene lookup returns CDR1 LGHNT and CDR2 FRNRAP. The junction had 6 bases not matched to a gene; V was cut back by 7 bases and J by 2 bases. PCR amplification relied on 60 Vbeta primers (plus 13 Jbeta primers). Data came from immunoSEQ multiplex PCR; TCRdb stores just in-frame clones and leaves some out. The sample yields 140,000 to 150,000 clones, roughly 76% seen once. Concerning this clone itself: Its target is unknown.

The source material was PBMCs. This receptor was identified in a woman aged 25 to 39 in good health and CMV-seronegative. The chain has TRBV12-5 and TRBJ2-7, with TRBD1 identical over 9 bases. In DNA, the CDR3 is TGTGCTAGTGCCTGGACAGGGGCAACCTACGAGCAGTACTTC. Protein product: CASAWTGATYEQYF.